These 18 T cell receptor beta chains were sequenced from one sample in a study of regulatory T cells in long-lasting Graves disease. Arm-PCR of CDR3 regions and iRepertoire HTBI primers were used to build TCR beta libraries. Each CDR3 protein gets one entry after TCRdb re-called the multiplex PCR reads with MiXCR. The sample includes about 560,000 distinct CDR3 sequences, 16% of them seen just once. Described time point: newly diagnosed GD, antithyroid drugs for less than 3 months. Following extraction of RNA from PBMCs, that RNA was used to make the TCR library. The same data also went into a second study, on T cells in Graves' hyperthyroidism and ophthalmopathy.

Here the sequenced sample was peripheral blood mononuclear cells (PBMCs), taken at new diagnosis, from a patient treated with antithyroid drugs. The origin of the receptors is a man between 18 and 29 years old with Graves disease.

This clonotype was detected only a few times. The V and J genes are TRBV3-1 and TRBJ1-2; D is unresolved. The CDR3 has 16 residues. The V end lost 0 bases, the J end lost 7 bases, and 18 bases lay between the germline ends. Germline assignment: CDR1 LGHDT and CDR2 YNNKEL (reference sequence). Written as DNA, the CDR3 is TGTGCCAGCAGCCAAGAACGCCCCAGACCCGTGGGTGGCTACACCTTC. Its protein is CASSQERPRPVGGYTF.

This chain uses TRBV28 with TRBJ1-2, with D possibly being TRBD1 (6 bases). This CDR3 spans 14 amino acids. V lost 8 bases and J 2 bases, leaving 15 bases between the germline ends. Germline-derived CDR1 and CDR2 are MDHEN and SYDVKM. The DNA of the CDR3 is TGTGCCAGCGGCACAGGGAATGGGAACTATGGCTACACCTTC. It encodes CASGTGNGNYGYTF.

In this sample, this clonotype turned up many times. CDR3 loop: CASSHQTGEVFF. As DNA, the CDR3 is TGTGCCAGCAGCCACCAGACGGGGGAAGTCTTCTTC. The chain uses TRBV4-2 and TRBJ2-1, with D possibly matching TRBD2 (6 bases). V was cut by 3 bases and J by 16 bases, with 16 bases left in between. This CDR3 is 12 amino acids long. Per germline, CDR1 LGHNA and CDR2 YNFKEQ.

Here the CDR3 reads CSATGTSDHNEQFF. The CDR3 bases are TGCAGTGCCACCGGGACTAGCGACCACAATGAGCAGTTCTTC. J is TRBJ2-1 and V is TRBV20-1; 10 bases agree with TRBD2. The CDR3 length is 14 residues. In germline, CDR1 is DFQATT, CDR2 SNEGSKA (reference sequence). V lost 6 bases and J lost 5; bases outside the gene matches: 7.

V is TRBV27 and J is TRBJ2-6, with D perhaps matching TRBD2 (7 bases). V was clipped by 5 bases and J by 0 bases, with 14 bases between them. Per germline, CDR1 MNHEY and CDR2 SMNVEV (reference sequence). CDR3 length: 17 amino acids. The CDR3 protein is CASSPKGGDSGANVLTF. The CDR3 bases are TGTGCCAGCAGTCCAAAGGGGGGGGACTCTGGGGCCAACGTCCTGACTTTC.

This clonotype came up a few times. The gene calls are TRBV30 and TRBJ2-7; 8 nucleotides align to TRBD2. The CDR3 has 12 residues. CDR1 is GTSNPN and CDR2 is SVGIG in the germline V gene (reference sequence). The J segment lost 4 bases and the V segment lost 3 bases, leaving 2 bases of the junction unmatched. The CDR3 DNA reads TGTGCCTGGAGGGAGCGGGGGTACGAGCAGTACTTC. Its protein is CAWRERGYEQYF.

Concerning this clonotype itself: This may be a read error: a much more frequent sequence differs by one nucleotide. The chain is built from TRBV27 and TRBJ1-2; 9 nucleotides match TRBD1. CDR3 size: 14 residues. CDR1 and CDR2 from the germline V gene are MNHEY and SMNVEV (reference sequence). For the CDR3, the DNA is TGTGCCAGCAGTTACAGGGGGCTTAACTATAGCTACACCTTC. This sequence encodes CASSYRGLNYSYTF.

This clonotype was seen a few times. The rearrangement joins TRBV19 to TRBJ2-3, with D uncertain. Germline lookup yields CDR1 LNHDA and CDR2 SQIVND (reference sequence). V was trimmed by 10 bases and J by 3 bases, leaving 17 bases between them. CDR3 length: 14 amino acids. CDR3 region: CATNEAQLTDTQYF. The CDR3 DNA sequence: TGTGCCACCAACGAGGCCCAATTGACAGATACGCAGTATTTT.

A word on this clonotype: This could be a read error, since a much larger clone is one nucleotide away. The gene calls are TRBV30 and TRBJ2-7; 10 nucleotides match TRBD2. The germline V gene has CDR1 GTSNPN and CDR2 SVGIG (reference sequence). V gave up 3 bases and J gave up 6 bases; unmatched junction bases: 14. This CDR3 has 16 amino acids. The CDR3 nucleotides are TGTGCCTGGAGCGATCCCCGAACTAGCGGGATCTTCGAGCAGTACTTC. Protein sequence: CAWSDPRTSGIFEQYF.

The chain links TRBV5-1 to TRBJ2-5; D is perhaps TRBD1 (6 bases). Per the germline V gene, CDR1 is SGHRS and CDR2 is YFSETQ. Trimming took off 7 bases at V and 5 bases at J, with 18 bases between the two ends. CDR3 length: 14 amino acids. The CDR3, as DNA: TGCGCCAGCCAAGAGATGGGGGCGGAGGAGACCCAGTACTTC. Translated: CASQEMGAEETQYF. Looking up the rest from reference TRBV5-1 and TRBJ2-5 gives the full variable domain: KAGVTQTPRYLIKTRGQQVTLSCSPISGHRSVSWYQQTPGQGLQFLFEYFSETQRNKGNFPGRFSGRQFSNSRSEMNVSTLELGDSALYLCASQEMGAEETQYFGPGTRLLVL.

This clonotype was observed a handful of times. A clone one base away is much larger, so this may be a read error. The CDR3 carries no conserved terminal phenylalanine or tryptophan, so it likely arises from a read error. The rearrangement joins TRBV7-8 to TRBJ1-1; D is unresolved. CDR3 size: 12 residues. The V and J ends lost 5 bases and 7 bases respectively, with 11 bases between them. The germline V gene has CDR1 SGHVS and CDR2 FQNEAQ. The DNA of the CDR3 is TGTGCCAGCAGCCCTGGACTCAATGAAGCTTTCCTT. Its protein product is CASSPGLNEAFL.

The genes are TRBV28 and TRBJ2-7, with TRBD1 matching 7 bases. The germline V gene encodes CDR1 MDHEN and CDR2 SYDVKM. The junction had 9 bases not matched to a gene; V was cut back by 6 bases and J by 1 base. The CDR3 contains 15 residues. CDR3 sequence (DNA): TGTGCCAGCAGAAGCGCCCGGGACAGTTCCTACGAGCAGTACTTC. Translation: CASRSARDSSYEQYF.

V and J are TRBV29-1 and TRBJ2-1; 7 bases line up with TRBD1. The V segment lost 4 bases and the J segment 7 bases; nucleotides outside the gene matches: 7. CDR1 SQVTM and CDR2 ANQGSEA come from the germline V gene. The CDR3 is 13 amino acids. DNA for the CDR3: TGCAGCGTTGGAGCCTGGACAGGAAATGAGCAGTTCTTC. As protein: CSVGAWTGNEQFF.

This clonotype was seen many times. J is TRBJ2-1 and V is TRBV7-8, with TRBD2 matching 13 bases. The V gene's germline CDR1 is SGHVS and CDR2 FQNEAQ. Trimming removed 11 bases from V and 7 bases from J; junction bases left unmatched: 8. The CDR3 runs to 14 residues. The CDR3 nucleotides read TGTGCCTGCCACCAGACTAGCGGGAGGAATGAGCAGTTCTTC. The encoded protein is CACHQTSGRNEQFF.

This clonotype showed up many times. V usage is TRBV24-1 and J usage is TRBJ1-1; D gene unclear. Germline V CDR1 and CDR2: KGHDR, SFDVKD. Between the trimmed V and J ends, which lost 1 base and 2 bases, there was a span of 16 bases. CDR3 size: 17 residues. CDR3 sequence (DNA): TGTGCCACCAGTGATTTTGGGGTTGATCCTTTTAACACTGAAGCTTTCTTT. Protein: CATSDFGVDPFNTEAFF.

A remark on this clonotype: A much larger clone sits a single nucleotide away, making a read error possible. This rearrangement joins TRBV2 to TRBJ1-5, with a tentative D call TRBD1 (6 bases). The germline V gene has CDR1 SNHLY and CDR2 FYNNEI. V dropped 4 bases and J dropped 7 bases, with 14 bases sitting between them. The CDR3 sequence is 14 residues long. The CDR3 reads CASSGRGEVQPQHF. In DNA, the CDR3 is TGTGCCAGCAGTGGAAGGGGGGAAGTACAGCCCCAGCATTTT.

This clonotype occurred a few times. The chain uses TRBV3-1 and TRBJ1-3; tentatively, D is TRBD1 (5 bases). CDR1 is LGHDT and CDR2 is YNNKEL in the germline V gene (reference sequence). Trimming took 1 base from V and 4 from J, leaving 11 bases between them. This CDR3 has 15 amino acids. The CDR3 DNA sequence: TGTGCCAGCAGCCAAGGAAGGACATACGGAAACACCATATATTTT. This encodes CASSQGRTYGNTIYF.

This clonotype was seen at least ten times. The chain combines TRBV28 with TRBJ2-7, with D perhaps matching TRBD1 (6 bases). The CDR3 runs to 13 residues. V was pared by 3 bases and J by 5 bases, with 11 bases between. From germline, CDR1 is MDHEN and CDR2 SYDVKM. CDR3 in DNA: TGTGCCAGCAGTTTCCAGGGACACGACGAGCAGTACTTC. It specifies CASSFQGHDEQYF.